This TCR beta chain derives from a study of control samples from healthy donors and cancer patients. The CDR3 runs 14 residues. Germline CDR1 reads MGHRA; CDR2 reads YSYEKL. Trimming shortened V by 4 bases and J by 2 bases, and 11 bases separated the two germline ends. Some clones are missing from TCRdb's copy, which holds only in-frame ones; the method was immunoSEQ multiplex PCR. This table holds 190,000 or so clones, approximately 95% found once. The chain carries TRBV4-1 and TRBJ1-2, with a weak D call TRBD1 (5 bases). This receptor was identified in a man aged 18 to 30 in good health. Sequences were obtained from blood. CDR3 DNA: TGCGCCAGCAGCCCAGGGCCGGGCAACTATGGCTACACCTTC. Translation gives CASSPGPGNYGYTF.